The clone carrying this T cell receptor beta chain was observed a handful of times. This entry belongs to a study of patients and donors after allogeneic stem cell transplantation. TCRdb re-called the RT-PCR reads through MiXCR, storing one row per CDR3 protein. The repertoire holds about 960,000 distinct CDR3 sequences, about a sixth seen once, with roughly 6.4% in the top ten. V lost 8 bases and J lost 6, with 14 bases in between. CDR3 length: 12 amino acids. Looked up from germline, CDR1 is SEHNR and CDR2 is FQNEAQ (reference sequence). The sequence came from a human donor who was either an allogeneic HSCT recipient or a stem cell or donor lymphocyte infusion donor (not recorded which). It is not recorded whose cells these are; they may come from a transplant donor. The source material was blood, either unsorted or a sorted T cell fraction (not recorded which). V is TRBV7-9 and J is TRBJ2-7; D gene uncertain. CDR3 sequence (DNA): TGTGCCAGCGCTCTCGGTCCCCGCGAGCAGTACTTC. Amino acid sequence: CASALGPREQYF.